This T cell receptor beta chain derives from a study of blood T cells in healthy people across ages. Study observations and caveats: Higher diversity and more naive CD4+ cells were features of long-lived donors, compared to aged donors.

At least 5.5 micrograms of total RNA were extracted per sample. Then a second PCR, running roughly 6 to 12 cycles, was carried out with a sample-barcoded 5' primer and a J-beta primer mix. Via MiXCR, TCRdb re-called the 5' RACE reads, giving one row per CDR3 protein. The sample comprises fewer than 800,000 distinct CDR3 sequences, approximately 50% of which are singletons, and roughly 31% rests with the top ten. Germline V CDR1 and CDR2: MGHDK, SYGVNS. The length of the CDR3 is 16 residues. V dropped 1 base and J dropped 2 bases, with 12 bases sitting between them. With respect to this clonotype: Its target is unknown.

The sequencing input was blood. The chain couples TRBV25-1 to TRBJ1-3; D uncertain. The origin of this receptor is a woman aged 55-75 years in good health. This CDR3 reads CASSESGANPGNTIYF. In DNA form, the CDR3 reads TGTGCCAGCAGTGAATCAGGCGCAAACCCTGGAAACACCATATATTTT.